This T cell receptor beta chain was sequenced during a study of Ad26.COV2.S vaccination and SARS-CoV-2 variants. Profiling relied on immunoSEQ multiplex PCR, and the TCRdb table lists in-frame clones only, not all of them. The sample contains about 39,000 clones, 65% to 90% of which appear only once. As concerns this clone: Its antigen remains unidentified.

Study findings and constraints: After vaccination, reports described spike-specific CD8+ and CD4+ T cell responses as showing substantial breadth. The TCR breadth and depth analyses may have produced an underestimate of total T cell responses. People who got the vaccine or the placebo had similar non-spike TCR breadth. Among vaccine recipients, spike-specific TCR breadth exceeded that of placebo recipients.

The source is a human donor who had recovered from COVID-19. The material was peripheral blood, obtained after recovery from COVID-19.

In DNA form, the CDR3 reads TGTGCCAGCAGCTCCCACACCCCGGGATTCAATTCACCCCTCCACTTT. This codes for CASSSHTPGFNSPLHF. The chain uses TRBV6-6 and TRBJ1-6; D gene ambiguous. Germline loops: CDR1 MNHNY, CDR2 SVGAGI (reference sequence). The CDR3 covers 16 residues. V dropped 6 bases and J dropped 7 bases, with 19 bases sitting between them.